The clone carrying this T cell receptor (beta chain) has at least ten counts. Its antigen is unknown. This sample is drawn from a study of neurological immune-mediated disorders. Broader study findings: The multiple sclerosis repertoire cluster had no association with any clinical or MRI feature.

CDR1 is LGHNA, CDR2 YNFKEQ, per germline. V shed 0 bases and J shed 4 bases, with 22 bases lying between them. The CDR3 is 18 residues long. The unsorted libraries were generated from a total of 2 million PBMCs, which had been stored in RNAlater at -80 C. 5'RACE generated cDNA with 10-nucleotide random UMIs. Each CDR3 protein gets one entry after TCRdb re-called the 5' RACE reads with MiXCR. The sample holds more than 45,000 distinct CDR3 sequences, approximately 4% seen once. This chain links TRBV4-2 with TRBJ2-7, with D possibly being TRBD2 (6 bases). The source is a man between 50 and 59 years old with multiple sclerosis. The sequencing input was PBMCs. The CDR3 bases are TGTGCCAGCAGCCAAGATGGGGGGACGACGGTGGGGATTTACGAGCAGTACTTC. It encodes CASSQDGGTTVGIYEQYF.